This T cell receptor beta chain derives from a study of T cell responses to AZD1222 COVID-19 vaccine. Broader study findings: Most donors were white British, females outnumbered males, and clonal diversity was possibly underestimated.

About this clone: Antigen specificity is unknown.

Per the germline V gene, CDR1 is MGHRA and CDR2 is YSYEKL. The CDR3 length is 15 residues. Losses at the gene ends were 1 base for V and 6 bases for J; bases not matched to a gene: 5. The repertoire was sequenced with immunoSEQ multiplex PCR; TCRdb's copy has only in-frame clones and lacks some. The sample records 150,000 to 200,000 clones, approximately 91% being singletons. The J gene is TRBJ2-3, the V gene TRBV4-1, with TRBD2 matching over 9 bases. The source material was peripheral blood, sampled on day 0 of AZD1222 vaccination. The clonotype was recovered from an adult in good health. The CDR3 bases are TGCGCCAGCAGCCAAGGGGGGACTAGCCTGGATACGCAGTATTTT. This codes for CASSQGGTSLDTQYF.